The 30 T cell receptor beta chains presented below share a single source sample, sequenced in a study of long-term antiretroviral therapy in people with HIV. The run of the v3.0 immunoSEQ assay was at survey level. Method: immunoSEQ multiplex PCR; TCRdb's copy keeps in-frame clones and lacks some. Among 30,000 to 50,000 clones, roughly nine tenths were seen once, and the ten largest hold about 4%. Sequenced here: unsorted PBMCs, sampled 1.2 years after starting antiretroviral therapy. Receptors originate from a woman between 50 and 59 years old with HIV.

The chain carries TRBV7-2 and TRBJ2-7, with 9 bases identical to TRBD2. J was trimmed by 12 bases and V by 0 bases; bases with no gene match: 6. The CDR3 is made up of 13 amino acids. Germline assignment: CDR1 SGHTA and CDR2 FQGNSA. DNA of the CDR3: TGTGCCAGCAGCTTAGCGGGTAGCGGGGGATCGTACTTC. The encoded protein is CASSLAGSGGSYF.

The rearrangement uses TRBV16 and TRBJ2-3, with D perhaps matching TRBD1 (6 bases). The V gene lost 3 bases and the J gene lost 6 bases, with 13 bases spanning the gap. The germline V gene has CDR1 KGHSY and CDR2 FQNENV. This CDR3 region has 14 residues. CDR3 nucleotide sequence: TGTGCCAGCAGCCAGCCTACGAGGGGGGATACGCAGTATTTT. Amino acids: CASSQPTRGDTQYF.

The rearrangement uses TRBV5-4 and TRBJ2-4; possibly TRBD1 for D (6 bases). The V and J ends lost 3 bases and 8 bases respectively, with 15 bases between them. The CDR3 runs 14 residues. Germline CDR1 and CDR2: SGHNT and YYREEE (reference sequence). The CDR3 reads CASSWGQGRDIQYF. CDR3 nucleotide sequence: TGTGCCAGCAGCTGGGGGCAGGGTCGGGACATTCAGTACTTC.

This clone has just one count. V usage is TRBV27 and J usage is TRBJ2-1; D possibly matches TRBD1 or TRBD2 (5 bases each). CDR3 length: 14 amino acids. Germline lookup yields CDR1 MNHEY and CDR2 SMNVEV (reference sequence). The germline V and J ends were trimmed by 7 bases and 5 bases, with 15 bases remaining between them. The CDR3 sequence is CASTGTNLNNEQFF. CDR3 sequence (DNA): TGTGCCAGCACCGGGACCAACCTCAACAATGAGCAGTTCTTC.

This sequence joins TRBV7-8 and TRBJ2-3; the match to TRBD1 covers 7 bases. CDR3 size: 15 residues. J was trimmed by 0 bases and V by 4 bases; bases with no gene match: 4. Germline CDR1 reads SGHVS; CDR2 reads FQNEAQ. CDR3 nucleotide sequence: TGTGCCAGCAGCTCGGGACAGACTAGCACAGATACGCAGTATTTT. This encodes CASSSGQTSTDTQYF.

In its sample, this clone was seen once. The V gene is TRBV20-1, the J gene TRBJ2-1, with 7 positions matching TRBD1. The germline CDR1 and CDR2 sequences are DFQATT and SNEGSKA (reference sequence). The CDR3 loop spans 11 amino acids. V was pared by 6 bases and J by 9 bases, with 5 bases of the junction left unmatched. The DNA of the CDR3 is TGCAGTGCCCGACAGGGAACTGAGCAGTTCTTC. Protein: CSARQGTEQFF.

The chain has TRBV10-3 and TRBJ1-1; D unclear. The CDR3 extends over 10 amino acids. V was shortened by 2 bases and J by 7 bases, with 2 bases between the two germline ends. Looked up from germline, CDR1 is ENHRY and CDR2 is SYGVKD. The CDR3 region is CAISENEAFF. The DNA of the CDR3 is TGTGCCATCAGTGAGAATGAAGCTTTCTTT.

This sequence joins TRBV29-1 and TRBJ2-5; 9 positions agree with TRBD1. V dropped 6 bases and J dropped 5; count of bases not matched to a gene: 10. Germline CDR1 is SQVTM and CDR2 is ANQGSEA. This CDR3 region has 14 residues. The CDR3 is CSVAPGQGWETQYF. CDR3 bases: TGCAGCGTGGCCCCGGGACAGGGATGGGAGACCCAGTACTTC.

The chain combines TRBV7-3 with TRBJ1-1; no clear D gene. The CDR3 length is 13 residues. The V gene lost 2 bases and the J gene lost 4 bases, with 8 bases spanning the gap. Per the germline V gene, CDR1 is SGHTA and CDR2 is FQGTGA. The CDR3 nucleotides are TGTGCCAGCAGCTTAGGCCAGAGCACTGAAGCTTTCTTT. This gives the protein CASSLGQSTEAFF.

The table lists this clone with a few counts. The chain has TRBV7-3 and TRBJ2-5, with 8 bases aligning to TRBD1. Trimming at V came to 5 bases and at J to 0 bases, leaving 5 bases not matched to a gene. This CDR3 has 15 residues. In germline, CDR1 is SGHTA, CDR2 FQGTGA. The CDR3 loop reads CASSPRTGNQETQYF. DNA of the CDR3: TGTGCCAGCAGCCCTCGGACAGGGAACCAAGAGACCCAGTACTTC.

The V call is TRBV11-2, the J call TRBJ1-1; 7 bases line up with TRBD1. The CDR3 covers 16 residues. V lost 3 bases to trimming and J lost 3 bases; unmatched junction nucleotides: 10. Germline values: CDR1 SGHAT, CDR2 FQNNGV. CDR3 amino acids: CASSFSPGGGDTEAFF. DNA of the CDR3: TGTGCCAGCAGCTTTTCACCAGGGGGAGGAGACACTGAAGCTTTCTTT.

The chain combines TRBV5-8 with TRBJ2-1, with 7 bases identical to TRBD2. The CDR3 runs 15 residues. The germline gives CDR1 SGHTS, CDR2 YDEGEE. V was clipped by 1 base and J by 3 bases; unmatched bases: 4. As DNA, the CDR3 is TGTGCCAGCAGCTTGCTCTCTAGCGGCTACAATGAGCAGTTCTTC. This gives the protein CASSLLSSGYNEQFF.

The chain combines TRBV9 with TRBJ2-3; 7 nucleotides align to TRBD1. J was trimmed by 5 bases and V by 1 base; bases with no gene match: 4. There are 14 residues in the CDR3. The germline CDR1 and CDR2 sequences are SGDLS and YYNGEE. CDR3 region: CASSVRQGKDTQYF. In nucleotides, the CDR3 is TGTGCCAGCAGCGTAAGACAGGGCAAAGATACGCAGTATTTT.

The chain uses TRBV5-5 and TRBJ1-5, with D possibly TRBD1 on 6 matching bases. From germline, CDR1 is SGHKS and CDR2 YYEKEE (reference sequence). The V and J ends lost 2 bases and 8 bases respectively, with 14 bases between them. There are 14 residues in the CDR3. CDR3 in DNA: TGTGCCAGCAGCTTTGTTGGGGGCAGGGAGCCCCAGCATTTT. Protein product: CASSFVGGREPQHF.

This sequence joins TRBV2 and TRBJ1-5; D is unresolved. Germline-derived CDR1 and CDR2 are SNHLY and FYNNEI. The V end was cut by 6 bases, the J end by 0 bases, with 6 bases between. This CDR3 spans 13 amino acids. CDR3 bases: TGTGCCAGCAGACAAGATAGCAATCAGCCCCAGCATTTT. Residues: CASRQDSNQPQHF.

This clone was detected only a few times. This chain uses TRBV7-2 with TRBJ1-2; D is perhaps TRBD1 (6 bases). This CDR3 contains 14 residues. V lost 1 base, J lost 6 bases, and 12 bases lay in between. Germline V gene sequence: CDR1 SGHTA, CDR2 FQGNSA. CDR3 nucleotides: TGTGCCAGCAGCTTAGTAGGGGGGTTCGATGGCTACACCTTC. Translated, it gives CASSLVGGFDGYTF.

The CDR3 bases are TGTGCCACAGACACCAGGGGTGCTAATGAAAAACTGTTTTTT. This codes for CATDTRGANEKLFF. The chain has TRBV6-6 and TRBJ1-4; tentative D call: TRBD1 (6 bases). The germline V and J ends were trimmed by 10 bases and 3 bases, with 15 bases remaining between them. The CDR3 loop spans 14 amino acids. From germline, CDR1 is MNHNY and CDR2 SVGAGI (reference sequence).

The chain recombines TRBV25-1 with TRBJ1-2, with 10 bases lining up with TRBD1. This CDR3 region has 14 residues. V gave up 6 bases and J gave up 4 bases; unmatched junction bases: 5. Germline V CDR1 and CDR2: MGHDK, SYGVNS. The CDR3 coding sequence is TGTGCCAGCAGACCGGGACAGGGGCCCTATGGCTACACCTTC. As protein: CASRPGQGPYGYTF.

The CDR3 is CASSQEAGTSVSQFF. CDR3 nucleotide sequence: TGTGCCAGCAGCCAAGAAGCCGGGACTAGCGTTTCGCAGTTCTTC. The gene calls are TRBV4-2 and TRBJ2-1; 10 bases align to TRBD2. Germline CDR1 is LGHNA and CDR2 is YNFKEQ. The CDR3 sequence is 15 residues long. J lost 12 bases, V lost 0 bases, and 8 bases had no gene match.

This clone was observed a few times. The genes are TRBV7-9 and TRBJ2-1; 7 nucleotides line up with TRBD2. Germline loops: CDR1 SEHNR, CDR2 FQNEAQ (reference sequence). The CDR3 extends over 16 amino acids. V lost 1 base, J lost 9 bases, and 12 bases stayed unmatched. CDR3 DNA: TGTGCCAGCAGCTTAGTAGGTCCCATGACTAGCAGTGAGCAGTTCTTC. Translated: CASSLVGPMTSSEQFF.

The gene calls are TRBV4-2 and TRBJ2-1; D is possibly TRBD2 (6 bases). There are 15 residues in the CDR3. Per germline, CDR1 LGHNA and CDR2 YNFKEQ. Trimming removed 0 bases at V and 7 bases at J, with 13 bases between. Here the CDR3 reads CASSQDPLARNEQFF. CDR3 nucleotides: TGTGCCAGCAGCCAAGATCCCCTAGCGAGAAATGAGCAGTTCTTC.

This chain connects TRBV9 to TRBJ2-7; TRBD1 aligns across 8 bases. V trimming: 1 base; J trimming: 5 bases; junction bases outside the gene matches: 5. The length of the CDR3 is 14 residues. The germline CDR1 and CDR2 sequences are SGDLS and YYNGEE. The CDR3 here is CASSVRTGSNEQYF. CDR3 DNA: TGTGCCAGCAGCGTACGGACAGGGTCGAACGAGCAGTACTTC.

On this clone itself: At one boundary the junction diverges from the germline segment, which might be a read error. The chain uses TRBV7-7 and TRBJ2-2; D not resolved. This CDR3 has 13 residues. CDR1 and CDR2 (germline): SSHAT, FNYEAQ (reference sequence). CDR3 DNA sequence: TGTGCTAGCAGCTTAAGGTTGGGCGGGGAGCTGTTTTTT. Protein: CASSLRLGGELFF.

The chain has TRBV6-4 and TRBJ2-1, with D uncertain. The CDR3 consists of 13 residues. Germline assignment: CDR1 MRHNA and CDR2 SNTAGT. Trimming took off 3 bases at V and 1 base at J, with 4 bases between the two ends. CDR3 DNA: TGTGCCAGCAGTGAAGGATCCTACAATGAGCAGTTCTTC. This sequence encodes CASSEGSYNEQFF.

This sequence joins TRBV9 and TRBJ1-6, with D possibly being TRBD1 (5 bases). The CDR3 covers 15 residues. Trimming stripped 7 bases from V and 7 bases from J, with 18 bases between. Germline V gene data show CDR1 as SGDLS and CDR2 as YYNGEE. For the CDR3, the DNA is TGTGCCAGCGGAGACAGTGACCCCCGGAATTCACCCCTCCACTTT. This codes for CASGDSDPRNSPLHF.

The chain combines TRBV11-1 with TRBJ1-2, with 9 bases that match TRBD1. The CDR3 consists of 15 residues. The trim removed 4 bases at V and 3 bases at J, leaving 6 bases unmatched. Looked up from germline, CDR1 is SGHAT and CDR2 is FQDESV (reference sequence). The CDR3 DNA sequence: TGTGCCAGCAGCTCACCCCGGACAGGGGACTATGGCTACACCTTC. Translating gives CASSSPRTGDYGYTF.

This sequence joins TRBV9 and TRBJ2-5; D is ambiguous. Between the trimmed V and J ends, which lost 2 bases and 2 bases, there was a span of 10 bases. CDR1 is SGDLS, CDR2 YYNGEE, per germline. The CDR3 loop spans 14 amino acids. The CDR3 region is CASSVSAAQETQYF. The CDR3, as DNA: TGTGCCAGCAGCGTTTCGGCCGCTCAAGAGACCCAGTACTTC. Drawing the rest from reference TRBV9 and TRBJ2-5, the complete variable domain is DSGVTQTPKHLITATGQRVTLRCSPRSGDLSVYWYQQSLDQGLQFLIQYYNGEERAKGNILERFSAQQFPDLHSELNLSSLELGDSALYFCASSVSAAQETQYFGPGTRLLVL.

The chain recombines TRBV15 with TRBJ2-7; no reliable D call. The CDR3 has 13 residues. Trimming pared 0 bases from V and 11 bases from J, leaving 14 bases between. Germline V gene sequence: CDR1 LNHNV, CDR2 YYDKDF (reference sequence). This CDR3 is CATSREDFSPKYF. The CDR3 DNA is TGTGCCACCAGCAGAGAAGATTTTAGTCCCAAGTACTTC. The variable domain in full, completed from reference TRBV15 and TRBJ2-7, reads DAMVIQNPRYQVTQFGKPVTLSCSQTLNHNVMYWYQQKSSQAPKLLFHYYDKDFNNEADTPDNFQSRRPNTSFCFLDIRSPGLGDTAMYLCATSREDFSPKYFGPGTRLTVT.

The rearrangement links TRBV9 to TRBJ1-5, with TRBD1 as a possible D gene (6 bases). This CDR3 contains 15 residues. V lost 0 bases, J lost 3 bases, and 10 bases lay in between. CDR1 SGDLS and CDR2 YYNGEE come from the germline V gene. The CDR3 is CASSVEPGDNQPQHF. The CDR3 nucleotides read TGTGCCAGCAGCGTAGAGCCAGGGGACAATCAGCCCCAGCATTTT.

The J gene is TRBJ2-5, the V gene TRBV7-2; 10 nucleotides align to TRBD1. The CDR3 is 16 residues long. V shed 1 base, J shed 0 bases, and the junction held 2 bases outside the gene matches. Germline lookup yields CDR1 SGHTA and CDR2 FQGNSA. CDR3 sequence reads: CASSLGQGAYQETQYF. CDR3 DNA sequence: TGTGCCAGCAGCTTAGGACAGGGGGCCTACCAAGAGACCCAGTACTTC.